This T cell receptor beta chain originates from a study of cytomegalovirus exposure and HLA in healthy donors. Overall study results and limits: An Asian-associated ancestry cluster reportedly showed fewer N-insertions than the roughly 700-donor mean in a later analysis. Being indistinguishable, some V segments were excluded, TRBV6-2 and TRBV6-3 among them.

The PCR made use of 60 Vbeta and 13 Jbeta primers. The data were produced by immunoSEQ multiplex PCR, yet TCRdb's version contains in-frame clones alone and is incomplete. Of some 130,000 clones in the sample, about 72% were seen once. CDR1 SGDLS and CDR2 YYNGEE come from the germline V gene. The CDR3 contains 14 residues. The germline V and J ends were trimmed by 3 bases and 4 bases, with 13 bases remaining between them. This clone was found once. Antigen unknown. Sequences were obtained from PBMCs. The TCR was taken from a man younger than 45 in good health and CMV-seropositive. J is TRBJ1-2 and V is TRBV9; D may be TRBD1 (6 bases). DNA of the CDR3: TGTGCCAGCAGCGAGACCGGACAGTCCTATGGCTACACCTTC. This translates into CASSETGQSYGYTF.